The 3 T cell receptor beta chains presented below share a single source sample, sequenced in a study of shared clonotypes between healthy human individuals. TCRdb keeps only in-frame clones here, not all; method: immunoSEQ multiplex PCR. The data show over a million clones, around 78% seen once. Sequencing was performed on memory CD4+ T cells from PBMCs. This sample's subset: CD45RA-negative fraction. The receptors derive from a young man in good health. Some clones in this sample may be carry-over from other donors' samples.

The J gene is TRBJ2-5, the V gene TRBV6-1; 8 nucleotides align to TRBD1. CDR3 size: 14 residues. CDR1 and CDR2 from the germline V gene are MNHNS and SASEGT. V shed 6 bases, J shed 0 bases, and the junction held 3 bases outside the gene matches. The CDR3 reads CASSGQGYQETQYF. The DNA of the CDR3 is TGTGCCAGCAGCGGACAGGGATACCAAGAGACCCAGTACTTC.

Concerning this clone: The same CDR3 arises from other DNA sequences in this sample as well. The V gene is TRBV9, the J gene TRBJ2-5; D not certain. Trimming removed 0 bases at V and 2 bases at J, with 8 bases between. CDR3 length equals 14 residues. CDR1 is SGDLS and CDR2 is YYNGEE in the germline V gene. The chain's CDR3 is CASSVGSGQETQYF. The CDR3 region has the DNA TGTGCCAGCAGCGTAGGTTCAGGTCAAGAGACCCAGTACTTC. Supplemented by reference TRBV9 and TRBJ2-5, the full variable domain reads DSGVTQTPKHLITATGQRVTLRCSPRSGDLSVYWYQQSLDQGLQFLIQYYNGEERAKGNILERFSAQQFPDLHSELNLSSLELGDSALYFCASSVGSGQETQYFGPGTRLLVL.

The chain uses TRBV18 and TRBJ1-5, with 7 bases fitting TRBD1. Unmatched junction bases numbered 8, after V lost 6 bases and J lost 0 bases. The CDR3 consists of 16 residues. Germline CDR1 is KGHSH and CDR2 is LQKENI. The CDR3 DNA reads TGTGCCAGCTCGCCCAGGGGGAGGGATAGCAATCAGCCCCAGCATTTT. The encoded protein is CASSPRGRDSNQPQHF.